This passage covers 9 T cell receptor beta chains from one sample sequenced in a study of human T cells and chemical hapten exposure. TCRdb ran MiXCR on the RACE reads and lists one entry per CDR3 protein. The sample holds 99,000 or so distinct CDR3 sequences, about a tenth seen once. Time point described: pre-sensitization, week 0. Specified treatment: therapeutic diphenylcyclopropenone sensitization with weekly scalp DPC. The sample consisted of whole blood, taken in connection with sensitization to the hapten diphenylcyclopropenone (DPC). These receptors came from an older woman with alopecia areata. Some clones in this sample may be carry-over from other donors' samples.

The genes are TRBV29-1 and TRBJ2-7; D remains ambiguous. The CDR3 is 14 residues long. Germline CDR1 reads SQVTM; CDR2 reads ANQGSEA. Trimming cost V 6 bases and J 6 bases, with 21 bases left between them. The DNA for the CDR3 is TGCAGCGTCGCTAAACAGACCTCAGCTGGCGAGCAGTACTTC. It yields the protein CSVAKQTSAGEQYF.

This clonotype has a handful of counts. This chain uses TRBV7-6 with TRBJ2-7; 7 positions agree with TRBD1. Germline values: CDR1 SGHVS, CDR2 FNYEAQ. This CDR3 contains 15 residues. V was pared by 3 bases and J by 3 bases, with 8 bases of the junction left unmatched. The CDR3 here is CASSFSLQGSYEQYF. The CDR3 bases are TGTGCCAGCAGCTTTTCCTTACAGGGGAGCTACGAGCAGTACTTC.

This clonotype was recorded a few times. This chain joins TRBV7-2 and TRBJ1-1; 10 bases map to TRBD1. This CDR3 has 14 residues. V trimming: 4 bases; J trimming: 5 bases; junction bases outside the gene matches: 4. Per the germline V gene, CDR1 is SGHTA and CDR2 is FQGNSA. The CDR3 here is CASSWRDRGTEAFF. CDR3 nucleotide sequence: TGTGCCAGCAGCTGGAGGGACAGGGGTACTGAAGCTTTCTTT.

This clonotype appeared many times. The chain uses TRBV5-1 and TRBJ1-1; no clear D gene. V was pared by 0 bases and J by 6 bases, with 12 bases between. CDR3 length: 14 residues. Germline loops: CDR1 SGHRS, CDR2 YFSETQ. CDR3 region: CASSLGFLAAEAFF. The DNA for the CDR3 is TGCGCCAGCAGCTTGGGTTTCTTGGCAGCTGAAGCTTTCTTT.

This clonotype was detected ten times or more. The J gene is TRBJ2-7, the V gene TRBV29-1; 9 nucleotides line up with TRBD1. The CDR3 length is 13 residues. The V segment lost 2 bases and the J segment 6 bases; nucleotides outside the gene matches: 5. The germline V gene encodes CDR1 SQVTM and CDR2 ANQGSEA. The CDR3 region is CSVERQGEGEQYF. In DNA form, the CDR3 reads TGCAGCGTTGAAAGACAGGGGGAAGGCGAGCAGTACTTC.

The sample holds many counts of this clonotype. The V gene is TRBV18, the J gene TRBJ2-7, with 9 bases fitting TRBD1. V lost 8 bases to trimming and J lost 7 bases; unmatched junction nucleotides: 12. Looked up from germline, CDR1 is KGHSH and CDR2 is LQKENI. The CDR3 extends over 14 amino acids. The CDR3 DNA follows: TGTGCCAGCGGTAGGGGACAGGGAGTGTTGGAGCAGTACTTC. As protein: CASGRGQGVLEQYF.

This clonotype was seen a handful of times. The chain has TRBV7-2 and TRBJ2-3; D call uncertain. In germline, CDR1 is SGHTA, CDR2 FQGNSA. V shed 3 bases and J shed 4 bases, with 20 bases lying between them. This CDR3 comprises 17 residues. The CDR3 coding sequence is TGTGCCAGCAGCTTTCCAACGACAAAAACCTGGGCAGATACGCAGTATTTT. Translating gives CASSFPTTKTWADTQYF.

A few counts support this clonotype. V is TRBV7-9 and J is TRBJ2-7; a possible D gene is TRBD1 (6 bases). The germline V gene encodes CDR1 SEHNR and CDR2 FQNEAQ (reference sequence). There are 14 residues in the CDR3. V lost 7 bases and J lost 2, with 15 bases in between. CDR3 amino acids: CASNKDSFTYEQYF. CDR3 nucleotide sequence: TGTGCCAGCAACAAGGACAGCTTTACCTACGAGCAGTACTTC.

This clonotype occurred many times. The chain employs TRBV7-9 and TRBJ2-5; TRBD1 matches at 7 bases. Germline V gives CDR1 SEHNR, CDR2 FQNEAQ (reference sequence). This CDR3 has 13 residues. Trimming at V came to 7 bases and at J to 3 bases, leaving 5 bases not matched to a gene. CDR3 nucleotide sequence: TGTGCCAGCATCGGACAGGCTGAAGAGACCCAGTACTTC. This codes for CASIGQAEETQYF.